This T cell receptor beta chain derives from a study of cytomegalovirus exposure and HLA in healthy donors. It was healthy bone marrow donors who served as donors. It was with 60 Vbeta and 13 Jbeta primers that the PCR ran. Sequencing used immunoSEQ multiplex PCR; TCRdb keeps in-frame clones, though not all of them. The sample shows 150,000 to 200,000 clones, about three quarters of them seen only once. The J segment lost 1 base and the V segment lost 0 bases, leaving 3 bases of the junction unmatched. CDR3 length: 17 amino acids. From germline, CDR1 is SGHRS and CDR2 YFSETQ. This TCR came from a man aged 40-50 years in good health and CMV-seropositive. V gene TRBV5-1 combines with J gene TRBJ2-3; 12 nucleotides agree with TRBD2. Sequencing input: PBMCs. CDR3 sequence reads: CASSLDLAGGGTDTQYF. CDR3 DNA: TGCGCCAGCAGCTTGGACCTAGCGGGAGGGGGCACAGATACGCAGTATTTT.